A single T cell receptor (beta chain) is shown here with its context. The sample originates from a study of blood T cell repertoires in COVID-19. Germline V gene sequence: CDR1 SGHTA, CDR2 FQGNSA. The CDR3 sequence is 13 residues long. V shed 4 bases and J shed 0 bases, with 6 bases lying between them. Only in-frame clones appear in the TCRdb table, and some are missing; sequencing was by immunoSEQ multiplex PCR. The sample shows 95,000 to 120,000 clones, roughly 88% of them seen only once. The specimen sequenced was peripheral blood. The chain recombines TRBV7-2 with TRBJ1-1; D remains ambiguous. The TCR comes from a woman aged 70-85 years who had recovered from COVID-19. The CDR3 nucleotides are TGTGCCAGCAGCTCGCAGATGAACACTGAAGCTTTCTTT. Translated: CASSSQMNTEAFF.